This T cell receptor (beta chain) came from a study of T cell repertoires in cytomegalovirus infection (dated by TCRdb to about 2019). About the study as a whole: Donor HLA type was relevant to the analysis, as public TCR beta signatures indicated carriage of CMV infection together with the matching HLA type. Broader findings and caveats from the paper: In the ex vivo response, HLA-C-restricted CMV-specific TCR beta clonotypes were dominant, and in two of eight donors the single most frequent clonotype came from this HLA-C-restricted group. Carriers of CMV infection plus the relevant HLA type were discriminated by the cumulative frequency of public TCR beta family members in the study cohort and in an independent roughly 350-donor cohort.

As to this clonotype: This clone's antigen is unknown. No much larger clone is present one base from it, and per-base qualities are unavailable.

Sequencing was carried out with an Illumina HiSeq 1500. The public reads were reprocessed in TCRdb via fastp at Q25 and MiXCR, keeping in-frame beta chains. Identical CDR3 protein sequences are pooled into one entry, listed with their most common genes and DNA. The sample profile shows 480,000 or so distinct CDR3 sequences; around 11% of them were found once. Approximately 10% of the sample goes to the ten largest clones. The germline V gene provides CDR1 MNHEY and CDR2 SVGEGT. Including the terminal cysteine and phenylalanine, the CDR3 comprises 17 residues. Of the read, only the CDR3 DNA is kept; its 51 bases are in frame from base 1. Here V drops 2 bases and J drops 6 bases, and the junction holds 7 bases not matched to any gene.

The sample comprised PBMCs. The receptor was derived from a human donor in good health (CMV status not recorded). Some clones in this sample may be carry-over from other donors' samples. The chain couples TRBV6-2 or TRBV6-3 to TRBJ2-1; 13 middle bases align to TRBD2. The CDR3 reads CASSYPGLAGDPNEQFF. The DNA reads TGTGCCAGCAGTTACCCCGGACTAGCGGGAGATCCCAATGAGCAGTTCTTC.